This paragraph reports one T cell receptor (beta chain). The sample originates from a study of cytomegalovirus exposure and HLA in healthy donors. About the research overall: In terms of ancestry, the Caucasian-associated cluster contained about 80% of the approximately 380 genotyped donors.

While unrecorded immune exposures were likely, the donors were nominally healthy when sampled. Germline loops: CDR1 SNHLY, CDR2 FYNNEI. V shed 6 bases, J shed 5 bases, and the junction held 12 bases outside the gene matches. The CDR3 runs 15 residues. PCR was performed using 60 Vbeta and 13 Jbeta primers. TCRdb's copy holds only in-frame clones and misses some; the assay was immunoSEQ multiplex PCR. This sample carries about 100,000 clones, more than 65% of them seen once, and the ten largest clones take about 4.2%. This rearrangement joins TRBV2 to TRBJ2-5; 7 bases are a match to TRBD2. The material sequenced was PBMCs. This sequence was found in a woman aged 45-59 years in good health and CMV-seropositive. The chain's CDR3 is CASRRLAAPSETQYF. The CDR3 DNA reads TGTGCCAGCAGACGTCTAGCGGCCCCTTCGGAGACCCAGTACTTC.